This is a list of T cell receptor beta chains from one sample in a study of ipilimumab plus nivolumab after autologous stem cell transplantation. TCRdb's copy holds only in-frame clones and misses some; the assay was immunoSEQ multiplex PCR. The sample yields approximately 15,000 clones, about 77% seen once. The specimen was PBMCs, collected in a trial of ipilimumab plus nivolumab as post-transplant consolidation. These receptors were obtained from a male donor with diffuse large B-cell lymphoma. The CDR3 runs from the conserved cysteine through the conserved F or W. The D gene is left open where the match is weak. Expanded clones are given a class, and other clones once, few, many or no size at all.

j_call	d_call	v_call	clone_size	cdr3_aa	cdr3_nt
TRBJ1-4	TRBD1	TRBV4-1	.	CASSRVGQGNEKLFF	TGCGCCAGCAGCCGAGTGGGACAGGGGAATGAAAAACTGTTTTTT
TRBJ2-1	TRBD2	TRBV29-1	.	CSLTKSTSVYNEQFF	TGCAGCCTTACCAAATCGACTAGCGTTTACAATGAGCAGTTCTTC
TRBJ2-3	.	TRBV7-3	.	CASSLRGASGDTQYF	TGTGCCAGCAGCTTACGGGGTGCATCAGGGGATACGCAGTATTTT
TRBJ2-2	.	TRBV10-1	.	CASRLRMSTGELFF	TGCGCCAGCAGATTGCGTATGAGCACCGGGGAGCTGTTTTTT
TRBJ1-1	TRBD1	TRBV6-6	.	CASTPGTGGTEAFF	TGTGCCAGCACTCCCGGGACAGGGGGCACTGAAGCTTTCTTT
TRBJ2-3	.	TRBV5-1	.	CASKAGQTLDTQYF	TGCGCCAGCAAGGCGGGACAGACTCTAGATACGCAGTATTTT
TRBJ1-4	.	TRBV6-1	.	CASSEPGYNEKLFF	TGTGCCAGCAGTGAACCAGGGTATAATGAAAAACTGTTTTTT
TRBJ2-5	.	TRBV6-1	.	CATGKVSAFRETQYF	TGTGCCACCGGGAAAGTCAGTGCCTTTAGGGAGACCCAGTACTTC
TRBJ2-7	.	TRBV27	few	CATRGISSYEQYF	TGTGCCACCAGAGGCATAAGCTCCTACGAGCAGTACTTC
TRBJ1-5	.	TRBV19	.	CASSVSGPGEQPQHF	TGTGCCAGTAGTGTATCCGGACCCGGTGAACAGCCCCAGCATTTT
TRBJ2-1	TRBD2	TRBV5-6	few	CASSSSKRGAASSYNEQFF	TGTGCCAGCAGCTCGTCAAAGCGGGGGGCCGCCTCTTCCTACAATGAGCAGTTCTTC
TRBJ1-2	.	TRBV7-9	few	CASSLGRNYGYTF	TGTGCCAGCAGCTTGGGCAGGAACTATGGCTACACCTTC
TRBJ2-2	.	TRBV19	.	CASTNGAANTGELFF	TGTGCCAGCACCAACGGGGCTGCGAACACCGGGGAGCTGTTTTTT
TRBJ2-7	.	TRBV15	.	CATSRGYREHEQYF	TGTGCCACCAGCAGAGGCTACAGGGAGCACGAGCAGTACTTC
TRBJ1-1	.	TRBV4-3	.	CASSQDRNTEAFF	TGCGCCAGCAGCCAAGATCGCAACACTGAAGCTTTCTTT
TRBJ1-1	.	TRBV4-2	.	CASSQPQGQLNTEAFF	TGTGCCAGCAGCCAACCCCAAGGACAGCTGAACACTGAAGCTTTCTTT
TRBJ1-1	.	TRBV5-1	.	CASSMTGPTNTEAFF	TGCGCCAGCAGTATGACAGGTCCCACCAACACTGAAGCTTTCTTT
TRBJ2-1	TRBD2	TRBV30	.	CAWSLTRGGEQFF	TGTGCCTGGAGTCTTACCCGGGGGGGGGAGCAGTTCTTC
TRBJ2-6	.	TRBV19	.	CASSILGSGANVLTF	TGTGCCAGTAGTATACTCGGATCTGGGGCCAACGTCCTGACTTTC
TRBJ2-6	TRBD1	TRBV5-1	once	CASKTGTGSSGANVLTF	TGCGCCAGCAAGACCGGGACAGGGAGCTCTGGGGCCAACGTCCTGACTTTC
TRBJ2-1	TRBD2	TRBV15	.	CATSPEWGGAYNEQFF	TGTGCCACCAGCCCAGAATGGGGGGGGGCCTACAATGAGCAGTTCTTC
TRBJ1-1	.	TRBV27	medium-sized	CASSSGVGNTEAFF	TGTGCCAGCAGTTCTGGGGTTGGAAACACTGAAGCTTTCTTT
TRBJ1-1	.	TRBV10-3	.	CAISGRGGTEAFF	TGTGCCATCAGTGGGAGGGGCGGCACTGAAGCTTTCTTT
TRBJ2-3	.	TRBV19	.	CASSGAGITDTQYF	TGTGCCAGTAGCGGGGCGGGGATCACAGATACGCAGTATTTT
TRBJ2-5	.	TRBV6-7	.	CASSYATGSQETQYF	TGTGCCAGCAGTTACGCTACAGGTTCGCAAGAGACCCAGTACTTC
TRBJ2-2	TRBD1	TRBV27	.	CASSLPGGSHGELFF	TGTGCCAGCAGTTTACCAGGGGGCTCCCACGGGGAGCTGTTTTTT
TRBJ2-3	TRBD2	TRBV11-2	.	CASSLGKGLAGAVTDTQYF	TGTGCCAGCAGCCTAGGGAAGGGACTAGCGGGGGCCGTCACAGATACGCAGTATTTT
TRBJ2-3	.	TRBV5-6	.	CASSLVGGTMTDTQYF	TGTGCCAGCAGCTTAGTTGGTGGGACCATGACAGATACGCAGTATTTT
TRBJ1-4	.	TRBV4-1	once	CASSQSIATNEKLFF	TGCGCCAGCAGCCAATCTATTGCAACTAATGAAAAACTGTTTTTT
TRBJ2-3	TRBD1	TRBV6-1	.	CASSAGQGINTDTQYF	TGTGCCAGCAGTGCCGGACAGGGGATAAACACAGATACGCAGTATTTT
TRBJ2-6	.	TRBV2	.	CASSEFSGANVLTF	TGTGCCAGCAGTGAGTTCTCCGGGGCCAACGTCCTGACTTTC
TRBJ2-3	TRBD2	TRBV5-4	.	CASSLTSGASDTQYF	TGTGCCAGCAGCCTGACTAGCGGGGCCTCAGATACGCAGTATTTT
TRBJ1-2	.	TRBV5-4	.	CASSSGLNSGYTF	TGTGCCAGCAGCTCGGGACTGAACAGTGGCTACACCTTC
TRBJ1-5	.	TRBV27	medium-sized	CAAGGPSNQPQHF	TGTGCCGCGGGGGGGCCTAGCAATCAGCCCCAGCATTTT
TRBJ1-2	.	TRBV7-9	.	CASSKQGGNYGYTF	TGTGCCAGCAGCAAACAGGGAGGCAACTATGGCTACACCTTC
TRBJ2-3	.	TRBV27	.	CASSYIEGTQYF	TGTGCCAGCAGTTACATCGAAGGGACGCAGTATTTT
TRBJ1-3	.	TRBV7-3	once	CASSPGPGNTIYF	TGTGCCAGCAGCCCCGGACCTGGAAACACCATATATTTT
TRBJ1-3	.	TRBV4-2	.	CASSQTGQTNTIYF	TGTGCCAGCAGCCAAACCGGACAGACAAACACCATATATTTT
TRBJ1-2	TRBD1	TRBV6-1	.	CASSEAGTGAYGYTF	TGTGCCAGCAGCGAGGCCGGGACAGGGGCCTATGGCTACACCTTC
TRBJ1-2	.	TRBV18	.	CASSPFESNYGYTF	TGTGCCAGCTCACCATTCGAAAGTAACTATGGCTACACCTTC
TRBJ1-1	.	TRBV9	.	CASSVEGETEAFF	TGTGCCAGCAGCGTAGAGGGTGAGACAGAAGCTTTCTTT
TRBJ1-4	.	TRBV5-1	.	CASSSDGSTNEKLFF	TGCGCCAGCAGCTCGGACGGTTCAACTAATGAAAAACTGTTTTTT
TRBJ2-1	TRBD2	TRBV7-8	.	CASSLAGSGGGEQFF	TGTGCCAGCAGCTTAGCGGGTAGCGGGGGAGGGGAGCAGTTCTTC
TRBJ1-2	.	TRBV5-6	.	CASSLEADYGYTF	TGTGCCAGCAGCTTGGAGGCCGACTATGGCTACACCTTC
TRBJ2-2	.	TRBV9	.	CASNINGRANTGELFF	TGTGCCAGCAATATCAACGGACGCGCGAACACCGGGGAGCTGTTTTTT
TRBJ1-3	.	TRBV10-3	.	CAISDLGSGNTIYF	TGTGCCATCAGTGATTTAGGGTCTGGAAACACCATATATTTT
TRBJ2-5	TRBD2	TRBV18	.	CASSPETSGETQYF	TGTGCCAGCTCACCAGAAACTAGCGGGGAGACCCAGTACTTC
TRBJ1-2	.	TRBV10-2	.	CASSPLRKIGRDSRGEFNYGYTF	TGCGCCAGCAGTCCTCTACGGAAGATCGGACGTGATAGCAGGGGAGAATTTAACTATGGCTACACCTTC
TRBJ1-2	.	TRBV6-6	.	CASSYREDGYTF	TGTGCCAGCAGTTACCGAGAGGATGGCTACACCTTC
TRBJ1-4	.	TRBV7-9	.	CASSPGGLPLFF	TGTGCCAGCAGCCCCGGGGGCCTTCCCCTGTTTTTT
TRBJ2-5	.	TRBV4-1	.	CASSQAQETQYF	TGCGCCAGCAGCCAAGCACAAGAGACCCAGTACTTC
TRBJ1-5	TRBD1	TRBV18	.	CASSVLPGTGNQPQHF	TGTGCCAGCTCGGTTTTACCTGGGACAGGGAATCAGCCCCAGCATTTT